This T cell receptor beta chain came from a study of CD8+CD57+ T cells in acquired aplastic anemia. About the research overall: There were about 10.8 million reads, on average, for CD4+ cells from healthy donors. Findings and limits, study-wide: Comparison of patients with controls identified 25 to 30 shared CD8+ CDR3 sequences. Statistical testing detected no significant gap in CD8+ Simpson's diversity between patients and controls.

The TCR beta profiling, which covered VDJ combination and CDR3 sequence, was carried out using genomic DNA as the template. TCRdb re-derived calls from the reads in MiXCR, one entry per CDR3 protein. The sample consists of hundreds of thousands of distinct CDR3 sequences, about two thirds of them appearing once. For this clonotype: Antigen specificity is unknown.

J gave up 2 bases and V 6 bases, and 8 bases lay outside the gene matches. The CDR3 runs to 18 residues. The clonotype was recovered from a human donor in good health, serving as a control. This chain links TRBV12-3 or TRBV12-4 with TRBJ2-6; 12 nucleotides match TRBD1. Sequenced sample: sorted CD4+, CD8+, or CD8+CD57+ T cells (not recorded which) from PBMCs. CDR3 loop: CASSVWDRGRAGANVLTF. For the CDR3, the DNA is TGTGCCAGCAGCGTGTGGGACAGGGGGCGAGCTGGGGCCAACGTCCTGACTTTC.